The 15 T cell receptor beta chains listed next were all sequenced from one sample in a study of TIL therapy for anti-PD-1-resistant metastatic lung cancer. Time point here: pre-treatment sample, taken before nivolumab and TIL therapy. Sequencing used immunoSEQ v3. The method was immunoSEQ multiplex PCR; TCRdb's version includes in-frame clones alone and lacks a portion of them. The sample shows tens of thousands of clones, 69% of them seen only once. Sample: blood, taken at baseline. These TCRs come from a person between 25 and 80 years old with non-small cell lung cancer.

This clone was recorded once. V gene TRBV5-8 combines with J gene TRBJ2-1; 14 nucleotides line up with TRBD2. The junction had 7 bases not matched to a gene; V was cut back by 4 bases and J by 7 bases. CDR1 is SGHTS and CDR2 is YDEGEE in the germline V gene. There are 16 residues in the CDR3. The CDR3 here is CASSPGLAGVRNEQFF. The CDR3 nucleotides are TGTGCCAGCAGCCCGGGACTAGCGGGAGTAAGGAATGAGCAGTTCTTC.

The V and J genes are TRBV2 and TRBJ2-2, with D tentatively TRBD2 (5 bases). Germline V gene sequence: CDR1 SNHLY, CDR2 FYNNEI. The CDR3 is 14 amino acids. V was shortened by 6 bases and J by 1 base, with 9 bases between the two germline ends. The CDR3 is CASRRGQNTGELFF. CDR3 nucleotide sequence: TGTGCCAGCAGGAGAGGGCAGAACACCGGGGAGCTGTTTTTT.

The V and J genes are TRBV11-2 and TRBJ2-7; the D gene is possibly TRBD1 (6 bases). V lost 2 bases to trimming and J lost 3 bases, with 11 bases between them. Germline lookup yields CDR1 SGHAT and CDR2 FQNNGV. This CDR3 contains 14 residues. For the CDR3, the DNA is TGTGCCAGCAGCTTATACAGGGAGTACTACGAGCAGTACTTC. Its translation: CASSLYREYYEQYF.

J is TRBJ1-3 and V is TRBV6-5; D unresolved. Deletions cut 6 bases from V and 4 bases from J, with 13 bases between. From germline, CDR1 is MNHEY and CDR2 SVGAGI. This CDR3 spans 14 amino acids. CDR3 in amino acids: CASRRRLEGNTIYF. CDR3 nucleotide sequence: TGTGCCAGCAGACGCCGACTCGAGGGAAACACCATATATTTT.

The chain is built from TRBV13 and TRBJ1-3; a weak D match, TRBD1 (5 bases). V was pared by 3 bases and J by 1 base, with 10 bases between. The germline gives CDR1 PRHDT, CDR2 FYEKMQ (reference sequence). This CDR3 is built from 15 residues. CDR3 DNA: TGTGCCAGCAGCTTCCCGGGGGGGTCTGGAAACACCATATATTTT. This codes for CASSFPGGSGNTIYF.

This clone was counted once. V gene TRBV5-8 combines with J gene TRBJ1-5; 8 positions agree with TRBD1. The J segment lost 5 bases and the V segment lost 0 bases, leaving 4 bases of the junction unmatched. Germline V gene lookup returns CDR1 SGHTS and CDR2 YDEGEE. CDR3 length: 15 amino acids. As DNA, the CDR3 is TGTGCCAGCAGCTTGGCGAAGACAGGGGATCAGCCCCAGCATTTT. Encoded protein: CASSLAKTGDQPQHF.

The chain links TRBV4-1 to TRBJ2-1; 7 positions agree with TRBD2. The CDR3 runs to 17 residues. Trimming took 0 bases from V and 4 from J; bases not matched to a gene: 9. Germline CDR1 reads MGHRA; CDR2 reads YSYEKL. The CDR3 region has the DNA TGCGCCAGCAGCCAAGATTCACTAGCGAACGTATACAATGAGCAGTTCTTC. It yields the protein CASSQDSLANVYNEQFF.

This clone was observed a handful of times. The V call is TRBV5-1, the J call TRBJ1-2; no clear D. The CDR3 length is 14 residues. Trimming cost V 4 bases and J 6 bases, with 16 bases left between them. Per the germline V gene, CDR1 is SGHRS and CDR2 is YFSETQ. The CDR3 spells CASSPSMESHGYTF. The CDR3 DNA follows: TGCGCCAGCAGCCCTTCGATGGAATCGCATGGCTACACCTTC. Variable domain in full (rest from reference TRBV5-1 and TRBJ1-2): KAGVTQTPRYLIKTRGQQVTLSCSPISGHRSVSWYQQTPGQGLQFLFEYFSETQRNKGNFPGRFSGRQFSNSRSEMNVSTLELGDSALYLCASSPSMESHGYTFGSGTRLTVV.

This clone has more than one count but fewer than ten. V usage is TRBV2 and J usage is TRBJ1-5; D unclear. Trimming shortened V by 5 bases and J by 3 bases, and 5 bases separated the two germline ends. This CDR3 has 12 residues. Germline V CDR1 and CDR2: SNHLY, FYNNEI. CDR3 residues: CASSRDNQPQHF. The CDR3 nucleotides are TGTGCCAGCAGTAGAGACAATCAGCCCCAGCATTTT.

The CDR3 DNA reads as TGTGCCAGCAGCAGACAGACTAGCTGGGGAAAGCAAGAGACCCAGTACTTC. It specifies CASSRQTSWGKQETQYF. The chain employs TRBV5-4 and TRBJ2-5; 7 bases are a match to TRBD2. Germline V lookup: CDR1 SGHNT, CDR2 YYREEE (reference sequence). This CDR3 has 17 residues. Losses at the gene ends were 4 bases for V and 2 bases for J; bases not matched to a gene: 14.

This sequence joins TRBV28 and TRBJ2-5; D gene uncertain. Germline V CDR1 and CDR2: MDHEN, SYDVKM. The CDR3 runs 13 residues. Trimming removed 3 bases at V and 2 bases at J, with 7 bases between. CDR3 loop: CASSFVFQETQYF. CDR3 sequence (DNA): TGTGCCAGCAGTTTTGTCTTTCAAGAGACCCAGTACTTC.

In DNA form, the CDR3 reads TGTGCCAGCAGCCGATGGGGGGGCTCAGAGACCCAGTACTTC. It codes for CASSRWGGSETQYF. The rearrangement joins TRBV11-2 to TRBJ2-5; D perhaps matches TRBD2 (7 bases). Trimming stripped 5 bases from V and 4 bases from J, with 14 bases between. CDR3 length: 14 residues. CDR1 is SGHAT, CDR2 FQNNGV, per germline.

The V and J genes are TRBV5-4 and TRBJ1-2, with TRBD1 matching 9 bases. From germline, CDR1 is SGHNT and CDR2 YYREEE (reference sequence). CDR3 length equals 14 residues. With 3 bases clipped from V and 8 bases from J, the junction kept 8 bases outside the gene matches. CDR3 coding DNA: TGTGCCAGCAGCTCTCCGGGACAGGGTGACGGCTACACCTTC. It encodes CASSSPGQGDGYTF. The variable domain in full, with the rest retrieved from reference TRBV5-4 and TRBJ1-2, is ETGVTQSPTHLIKTRGQQVTLRCSSQSGHNTVSWYQQALGQGPQFIFQYYREEENGRGNFPPRFSGLQFPNYSSELNVNALELDDSALYLCASSSPGQGDGYTFGSGTRLTVV.

The rearrangement links TRBV28 to TRBJ1-2; D remains unclear. The V gene's germline CDR1 is MDHEN and CDR2 SYDVKM. The CDR3 has 13 amino acids. V was pared by 7 bases and J by 6 bases, with 15 bases between. The CDR3 reads CASMQGSRDGYTF. For the CDR3, the DNA is TGTGCCAGCATGCAAGGTTCACGCGATGGCTACACCTTC.

This clone was seen only a few times. The chain has TRBV11-3 and TRBJ2-7, with 13 positions matching TRBD2. The CDR3 sequence is 15 residues long. The ends lost 3 bases at V and 3 bases at J; junction bases unmatched: 2. CDR1 and CDR2 from the germline V gene are SGHNT and YENEEA. CDR3 in DNA: TGTGCCAGCAGCTTTGGACTAGCGGGGGACTACGAGCAGTACTTC. Residues: CASSFGLAGDYEQYF. The full variable domain, in which reference TRBV11-3 and TRBJ2-7 provide the parts outside the CDR3, is EAGVVQSPRYKIIEKKQPVAFWCNPISGHNTLYWYLQNLGQGPELLIRYENEEAVDDSQLPKDRFSAERLKGVDSTLKIQPAELGDSAVYLCASSFGLAGDYEQYFGPGTRLTVT.